This TCR beta chain was recorded in a study of CD8+ T cells in alopecia areata. Study in general: The graft donors were approximately 6-12-month-old C3H/HeJ mice with spontaneous alopecia, and their skin went to approximately 7-10-week-old female C3H/HeJ mice. General study points: Relative to mice, TCR sharing across patients was less clear, a difference possibly HLA-related. Scalp samples also contribute reads from the resident alphabeta T cells found in normal skin.

The CDR3 has 15 residues. Germline V gene data show CDR1 as NSQYPW and CDR2 as LRSPGD (reference sequence). A panel of CD4, CD8alpha, NKG2D, NKG2ACE and other markers served to sort pooled cutaneous lymph node cells. Once RNA had been extracted, it was reverse transcribed into cDNA to act as the sequencing template. TCRdb keeps only in-frame clones here, not all; method: immunoSEQ multiplex PCR. The sample includes 270,000 or so clones, none of them occurring once. Note on this clone: Its antigen remains unknown. The gene symbols are mouse symbols. Sequencing ends 4 residues short of the CDR3 end; the germline J gene provides the rest.

The sequenced sample consisted of CD4+ T cells sorted from a lymph node. This TCR derives from a C3H/HeJ mouse with alopecia areata. The mouse line has the MHC haplotype H2-k. This chain uses TRBV1 with TRBJ2-1; 9 bases match TRBD2. The CDR3 sequence is CTCSAPGGGRAEQFF. The part of the CDR3 DNA that was read is TGCACCTGCAGTGCCCCTGGGGGGGGGAGAGCT.